Included here is one TCR beta chain sequence, with context. As yet, its antigen is unknown. TCRdb itself ran the reads through MiXCR, one entry per CDR3 protein. The sample has hundreds of thousands of distinct CDR3 sequences, around 10% seen once. The sample belongs to a study of T cell repertoires in cytomegalovirus infection. In the study overall: Public TCR beta signatures provided an indication of both CMV infection and a matching HLA type. Notes on the study in general: The study identified carriers of CMV plus the relevant HLA from cumulative public TCR beta family frequency. Predominance within the ex vivo response was attributable to HLA-C-restricted CMV-specific TCR beta clonotypes.

Germline trimming cut 0 bases from V and 5 bases from J; bases unmatched to any gene: 9. CDR3 size: 16 residues. Germline V gene sequence: CDR1 DFQATT, CDR2 SNEGSKA (reference sequence). This chain joins TRBV20-1 and TRBJ1-2; the match to TRBD1 covers 10 bases. Sequencing was carried out using PBMCs. This sequence originates from a human donor in good health (CMV status not recorded). Some clones in this sample may be carry-over from other donors' samples. The CDR3 bases are TGCAGTGCTAGAGATTGGGACGACAGGGGGCCTTATGGCTACACCTTC. It codes for CSARDWDDRGPYGYTF.